Listed below are T cell receptor beta chains from one sample, sequenced in a study of T cells after yellow fever vaccination. TCRdb re-called the 5' RACE reads through MiXCR, storing one row per CDR3 protein. Of hundreds of thousands of distinct CDR3 sequences listed, approximately 12% were seen once; the top ten hold over 12%. The source material was PBMCs, sampled on the day of the yellow fever booster vaccination. Receptors originate from a man in his thirties or forties who received the YFV17D yellow fever vaccine. Both conserved end residues are part of each CDR3. A D gene is named only where the DNA matches it firmly. Size tells how often a clone was seen (once, few, many) or the class of an expanded clone, and some rows leave it out.

CDR3 length: 13; D gene: .; V gene: TRBV6-5; clone size: few; J gene: TRBJ1-1; CDR3 DNA: TGTGCCAGCTCAACTATAGGGGGGGGGGAAGCTTTCTTT; CDR3 protein: CASSTIGGGEAFF
CDR3 length: 15; D gene: TRBD2; V gene: TRBV7-2; clone size: once; J gene: TRBJ2-1; CDR3 DNA: TGTGCCAGCAGGGAAGCGGGAGGGCCCTACAATGAGCAGTTCTTC; CDR3 protein: CASREAGGPYNEQFF
CDR3 length: 22; D gene: TRBD2; V gene: TRBV13; clone size: .; J gene: TRBJ2-7; CDR3 DNA: TGTGCCAGCAGCTTAGGTGAGGGATGGCTAGCGGGAGGGCCATTACTTTCCTACGAGCAGTACTTC; CDR3 protein: CASSLGEGWLAGGPLLSYEQYF
CDR3 length: 15; D gene: TRBD2; V gene: TRBV20-1; clone size: few; J gene: TRBJ2-7; CDR3 DNA: TGCAGTGCTAGAGATCCGGGACTAGCTATCTACGAGCAGTACTTC; CDR3 protein: CSARDPGLAIYEQYF
CDR3 length: 15; D gene: TRBD2; V gene: TRBV20-1; clone size: .; J gene: TRBJ2-5; CDR3 DNA: TGCAGTGCAACCGGACTAGCGGGGCGGGGAGAGACCCAGTACTTC; CDR3 protein: CSATGLAGRGETQYF
CDR3 length: 15; D gene: .; V gene: TRBV28; clone size: .; J gene: TRBJ2-1; CDR3 DNA: TGTGCCAGCAGTTTAGGGGGATATAGGGGCGATGAGCAGTTCTTC; CDR3 protein: CASSLGGYRGDEQFF
CDR3 length: 15; D gene: .; V gene: TRBV11-2; clone size: .; J gene: TRBJ2-3; CDR3 DNA: TGTGCCAGCAGCTTGGGGGGGCCTATCGGGGGAACGCAGTATTTT; CDR3 protein: CASSLGGPIGGTQYF
CDR3 length: 14; D gene: .; V gene: TRBV6-5; clone size: .; J gene: TRBJ2-3; CDR3 DNA: TGTGCCAGCAGTTATTCCGACGGGGAGGATACGCAGTATTTT; CDR3 protein: CASSYSDGEDTQYF
CDR3 length: 15; D gene: .; V gene: TRBV9; clone size: .; J gene: TRBJ2-1; CDR3 DNA: TGTGCCAGCAGCGTAGACTGGGTACATTACAATGAGCAGTTCTTC; CDR3 protein: CASSVDWVHYNEQFF
CDR3 length: 17; D gene: TRBD2; V gene: TRBV6-5; clone size: few; J gene: TRBJ2-1; CDR3 DNA: TGTGCCAGCAGTTACTCCCGGACTAGCTTCTCTGACAATGAGCAGTTCTTC; CDR3 protein: CASSYSRTSFSDNEQFF
CDR3 length: 16; D gene: TRBD2; V gene: TRBV5-8; clone size: .; J gene: TRBJ2-1; CDR3 DNA: TGTGCCAGCAGCTTGGCCGGGACTAGCGGGTGGCTGGGGCAGTTCTTC; CDR3 protein: CASSLAGTSGWLGQFF
CDR3 length: 14; D gene: .; V gene: TRBV24-1; clone size: few; J gene: TRBJ2-7; CDR3 DNA: TGTGCCACCAGTGACCCCAGGGAGTCCTACGAGCAGTACTTC; CDR3 protein: CATSDPRESYEQYF
CDR3 length: 14; D gene: .; V gene: TRBV18; clone size: .; J gene: TRBJ2-7; CDR3 DNA: TGTGCCAGCTCCCCAGCCAGCAGCCCCTACGAGCAGTACTTC; CDR3 protein: CASSPASSPYEQYF
CDR3 length: 14; D gene: TRBD2; V gene: TRBV24-1; clone size: few; J gene: TRBJ2-3; CDR3 DNA: TGTGCCACCAGTGATCGGACTAGCGGAGATACGCAGTATTTT; CDR3 protein: CATSDRTSGDTQYF
CDR3 length: 15; D gene: .; V gene: TRBV3-1; clone size: few; J gene: TRBJ2-4; CDR3 DNA: TGTGCCAGCAGCCAAACCCTAGCGGCCAAAAACATTCAGTACTTC; CDR3 protein: CASSQTLAAKNIQYF
CDR3 length: 13; D gene: .; V gene: TRBV7-8; clone size: many; J gene: TRBJ1-1; CDR3 DNA: TGTGCCAGCAGCTTAGACAGGAACACTGAAGCTTTCTTT; CDR3 protein: CASSLDRNTEAFF
CDR3 length: 12; D gene: .; V gene: TRBV7-6; clone size: .; J gene: TRBJ2-5; CDR3 DNA: TGTGCCGGTAGCGGCCTAGTGGGGACCCAGTACTTC; CDR3 protein: CAGSGLVGTQYF
CDR3 length: 15; D gene: .; V gene: TRBV6-2/TRBV6-3; clone size: .; J gene: TRBJ2-7; CDR3 DNA: TGTGCCAGCAGCCCACCCTGGGGACACCCCTACGAGCAGTACTTC; CDR3 protein: CASSPPWGHPYEQYF
CDR3 length: 15; D gene: TRBD2; V gene: TRBV5-1; clone size: many; J gene: TRBJ2-5; CDR3 DNA: TGCGCCAGCAGCACCACTAGCGGGACACGGGAGACCCAGTACTTC; CDR3 protein: CASSTTSGTRETQYF
CDR3 length: 16; D gene: TRBD2; V gene: TRBV30; clone size: few; J gene: TRBJ2-7; CDR3 DNA: TGTGCCTGGAGTGAGAAGCGGGAGGGTTGGGTCTACGAGCAGTACTTC; CDR3 protein: CAWSEKREGWVYEQYF
CDR3 length: 15; D gene: .; V gene: TRBV15; clone size: .; J gene: TRBJ2-7; CDR3 DNA: TGTGCCACCAGCAGAGAGTCTAGCGCCTCCTACGAGCAGTACTTC; CDR3 protein: CATSRESSASYEQYF
CDR3 length: 16; D gene: TRBD2; V gene: TRBV3-1; clone size: once; J gene: TRBJ2-5; CDR3 DNA: TGTGCCAGCAGCCCCCACCGACTAGCGGTCGTTGAGACCCAGTACTTC; CDR3 protein: CASSPHRLAVVETQYF
CDR3 length: 16; D gene: .; V gene: TRBV18; clone size: few; J gene: TRBJ2-7; CDR3 DNA: TGTGCCAGCTCACCAAGCCCCCTTGCGGTCGGGAACGAGCAGTACTTC; CDR3 protein: CASSPSPLAVGNEQYF
CDR3 length: 14; D gene: .; V gene: TRBV29-1; clone size: many; J gene: TRBJ2-6; CDR3 DNA: TGCAGCGTTTACGGGGACTCTGGGGCCAACGTCCTGACTTTC; CDR3 protein: CSVYGDSGANVLTF
CDR3 length: 16; D gene: .; V gene: TRBV19; clone size: .; J gene: TRBJ2-2; CDR3 DNA: TGTGCCAGTAGCACCAACGGGGGCCTGGGCACCGGGGAGCTGTTTTTT; CDR3 protein: CASSTNGGLGTGELFF
CDR3 length: 13; D gene: .; V gene: TRBV14; clone size: few; J gene: TRBJ2-7; CDR3 DNA: TGTGCCAGCAGCCATAGCCGCGACAGCGAGCAGTACTTC; CDR3 protein: CASSHSRDSEQYF
CDR3 length: 13; D gene: .; V gene: TRBV29-1; clone size: few; J gene: TRBJ2-3; CDR3 DNA: TGCAGCGTTGAGAAACCAGACACAGATACGCAGTATTTT; CDR3 protein: CSVEKPDTDTQYF
CDR3 length: 14; D gene: TRBD1; V gene: TRBV19; clone size: few; J gene: TRBJ2-7; CDR3 DNA: TGTGCCAGTAGTTCCTGGGACAGAACCTACGAGCAGTACTTC; CDR3 protein: CASSSWDRTYEQYF
CDR3 length: 13; D gene: .; V gene: TRBV28; clone size: few; J gene: TRBJ1-2; CDR3 DNA: TGTGCCAGCAGCCCCCCTGCGGGACGTGCCTACACCTTC; CDR3 protein: CASSPPAGRAYTF
CDR3 length: 12; D gene: .; V gene: TRBV2; clone size: .; J gene: TRBJ2-3; CDR3 DNA: TGTGCCAGCAGTGAGACAGGAGATACGCAGTATTTT; CDR3 protein: CASSETGDTQYF
CDR3 length: 13; D gene: TRBD1; V gene: TRBV6-5; clone size: many; J gene: TRBJ2-1; CDR3 DNA: TGTGCCAGCAGTTCGACAGGGAGTAATGAGCAGTTCTTC; CDR3 protein: CASSSTGSNEQFF
CDR3 length: 14; D gene: .; V gene: TRBV29-1; clone size: .; J gene: TRBJ2-1; CDR3 DNA: TGCAGCGTTGGAGCCCACAGCTCCTACAATGAGCAGTTCTTC; CDR3 protein: CSVGAHSSYNEQFF
CDR3 length: 14; D gene: .; V gene: TRBV18; clone size: few; J gene: TRBJ2-5; CDR3 DNA: TGTGCCAGCTCACCCACATTCCCCCAAGAGACCCAGTACTTC; CDR3 protein: CASSPTFPQETQYF
CDR3 length: 14; D gene: .; V gene: TRBV4-1; clone size: .; J gene: TRBJ1-1; CDR3 DNA: TGCGCCAGCAGCCAATTTGAGGCAGGGACCGAAGCTTTCTTT; CDR3 protein: CASSQFEAGTEAFF
CDR3 length: 15; D gene: .; V gene: TRBV12-3/TRBV12-4; clone size: few; J gene: TRBJ2-1; CDR3 DNA: TGTGCCAGCAGACTTGGGGCAGGGAATATGAATGAGCAGTTCTTC; CDR3 protein: CASRLGAGNMNEQFF
CDR3 length: 16; D gene: TRBD2; V gene: TRBV6-2/TRBV6-3; clone size: .; J gene: TRBJ2-5; CDR3 DNA: TGTGCCAGCAGTTACTCACTAGCGGGCGATCAAGAGACCCAGTACTTC; CDR3 protein: CASSYSLAGDQETQYF
CDR3 length: 16; D gene: TRBD2; V gene: TRBV12-3/TRBV12-4; clone size: .; J gene: TRBJ2-1; CDR3 DNA: TGTGCCAGCAGTTTTAAGGGTGGTGGCGGGAGGACCGAGCAGTTCTTC; CDR3 protein: CASSFKGGGGRTEQFF
CDR3 length: 14; D gene: .; V gene: TRBV20-1; clone size: few; J gene: TRBJ2-3; CDR3 DNA: TGCAGTGCTAATGGGAGACGGGGCACAGATACGCAGTATTTT; CDR3 protein: CSANGRRGTDTQYF
CDR3 length: 15; D gene: TRBD1; V gene: TRBV20-1; clone size: .; J gene: TRBJ2-7; CDR3 DNA: TGCAGTGCTAGACCCCGGGACAGGGCAACCTACGAGCAGTACTTC; CDR3 protein: CSARPRDRATYEQYF
CDR3 length: 13; D gene: .; V gene: TRBV29-1; clone size: .; J gene: TRBJ1-1; CDR3 DNA: TGCAGCGTTGAAGAAGTCCCTGGCACTGAAGCTTTCTTT; CDR3 protein: CSVEEVPGTEAFF
CDR3 length: 14; D gene: .; V gene: TRBV9; clone size: many; J gene: TRBJ2-7; CDR3 DNA: TGTGCCAGCAGCGAGGGGGGAGACAGCCGCGAGCAGTACTTC; CDR3 protein: CASSEGGDSREQYF
CDR3 length: 15; D gene: .; V gene: TRBV6-1; clone size: few; J gene: TRBJ1-2; CDR3 DNA: TGTGCCAGCAGTGAAGGCGGGAATCCGAGGCATGGCTACACCTTC; CDR3 protein: CASSEGGNPRHGYTF
CDR3 length: 15; D gene: .; V gene: TRBV7-2; clone size: many; J gene: TRBJ2-7; CDR3 DNA: TGTGCCAGCAGAAACAGGGAGGATCCTTCGGACGAGCAGTACTTC; CDR3 protein: CASRNREDPSDEQYF
CDR3 length: 15; D gene: .; V gene: TRBV28; clone size: many; J gene: TRBJ2-7; CDR3 DNA: TGTGCCAGCAGTTTAGACGCGGGATTGCGCTACGAGCAGTACTTC; CDR3 protein: CASSLDAGLRYEQYF
CDR3 length: 13; D gene: TRBD1; V gene: TRBV19; clone size: few; J gene: TRBJ1-4; CDR3 DNA: TGTGCCAGTAAGGACAGGGAGCGGGAAAAACTGTTTTTT; CDR3 protein: CASKDREREKLFF
CDR3 length: 11; D gene: TRBD1; V gene: TRBV29-1; clone size: .; J gene: TRBJ1-1; CDR3 DNA: TGCAGCGCACAGGGGACCCCTGAAGCTTTCTTT; CDR3 protein: CSAQGTPEAFF
CDR3 length: 15; D gene: .; V gene: TRBV9; clone size: .; J gene: TRBJ2-2; CDR3 DNA: TGTGCCAGCAGCGTAGTAAGCGGGAACACCGGGGAGCTGTTTTTT; CDR3 protein: CASSVVSGNTGELFF
CDR3 length: 15; D gene: TRBD2; V gene: TRBV24-1; clone size: once; J gene: TRBJ2-7; CDR3 DNA: TGTGCCTCTCAGGGAGGACTAGCGAAGGCCTACGAGCAGTACTTC; CDR3 protein: CASQGGLAKAYEQYF
CDR3 length: 16; D gene: .; V gene: TRBV19; clone size: .; J gene: TRBJ1-2; CDR3 DNA: TGTGCCAGTAGTGCCGGGAGTAGTAGGGAATTCTATGGCTACACCTTC; CDR3 protein: CASSAGSSREFYGYTF
CDR3 length: 14; D gene: .; V gene: TRBV4-2; clone size: few; J gene: TRBJ1-6; CDR3 DNA: TGTGCCAGCAGCCAGGGGCCGAATAATTCACCCCTCCACTTT; CDR3 protein: CASSQGPNNSPLHF
CDR3 length: 16; D gene: .; V gene: TRBV7-2; clone size: .; J gene: TRBJ1-1; CDR3 DNA: TGTGCCAGCAGTGCCGCCGGGGGGAACCTAAACACTGAAGCTTTCTTT; CDR3 protein: CASSAAGGNLNTEAFF
CDR3 length: 13; D gene: TRBD1; V gene: TRBV20-1; clone size: few; J gene: TRBJ2-5; CDR3 DNA: TGCAGTGCTAGAGACGGGGACAGGGGAACCCAGTACTTC; CDR3 protein: CSARDGDRGTQYF
CDR3 length: 14; D gene: .; V gene: TRBV5-5; clone size: .; J gene: TRBJ2-5; CDR3 DNA: TGTGCCAGCAGCTTCAGTAACCAAGGGGAGACCCAGTACTTC; CDR3 protein: CASSFSNQGETQYF
CDR3 length: 13; D gene: .; V gene: TRBV4-3; clone size: few; J gene: TRBJ1-1; CDR3 DNA: TGCGCCAGCAGCCCGAGTCGGAGGACTGAAGCTTTCTTT; CDR3 protein: CASSPSRRTEAFF
CDR3 length: 14; D gene: TRBD2; V gene: TRBV19; clone size: .; J gene: TRBJ2-1; CDR3 DNA: TGTGCCAGTAGTCCGGGCCGGGGGAGCGGGGTAACAGTCTTC; CDR3 protein: CASSPGRGSGVTVF